This T cell receptor (beta chain) originates from a study of T-cell memory formation after mild COVID-19. Study context: Each donor largely had its own TCR clusters. General study points: Still unconfirmed is whether the second-wave clones peaking on day 37 recognized SARS-CoV-2. The pre-infection memory compartment contained some responding clones, suggesting cross-reactive memory joined.

About this clonotype: The antigen remains undetermined.

TCRdb analysed the 5' RACE reads with MiXCR anew, one entry per CDR3 protein. The sample has about half a million distinct CDR3 sequences, 15% to 20% seen once. The CDR3 is 14 amino acids. Per germline, CDR1 DFQATT and CDR2 SNEGSKA (reference sequence). The V end was cut by 5 bases, the J end by 0 bases, with 10 bases between. The clonotype comes from an adult woman who had mild COVID-19 (a few samples of this study predate the infection). Cell type and time point are not known. The sample was PBMCs or a T cell subset sorted from them (not recorded which). The chain joins TRBV20-1 to TRBJ1-4; D remains unclear. The CDR3 spells CSARRAPTNEKLFF. Here the CDR3 DNA reads TGCAGTGCTCGCAGAGCTCCAACTAATGAAAAACTGTTTTTT.